The T cell receptor beta chain under discussion was sequenced for a study of radiation and T cells in renal cell carcinoma. The CDR3 runs to 16 residues. CDR1 is LNHDA and CDR2 is SQIVND in the germline V gene (reference sequence). The V end was cut by 4 bases, the J end by 7 bases, with 22 bases between. Time point meaning: blood 4 weeks post-SBRT, at nephrectomy. Treatment here: 15 Gy SBRT to primary tumor, nephrectomy 4 weeks later. The protocol was immunoSEQ multiplex PCR, while the TCRdb copy is restricted to in-frame clones and leaves out a portion. The table lists tens of thousands of clones, around 85% of them singletons.

This sequence was found in a man aged 50 or older with renal cell carcinoma. The J gene is TRBJ1-2, the V gene TRBV19; D is undetermined. Sequencing used blood, obtained from a patient whose treatment included radiotherapy and nephrectomy. The CDR3 DNA reads TGTGCCAGTAGTAGCTTTGCAGGCCCGGTCTTGAGTGGCTACACCTTC. Amino acid sequence: CASSSFAGPVLSGYTF.